This T cell receptor beta chain was profiled in a study of blood T cell repertoires in COVID-19. Study-level background: COVID-19 samples collected from the United States, Italy and Spain covered acute and convalescent phases. Sample material is recorded as cDNA or gDNA derived from T cells, B-cell-depleted T cells, or PBMCs.

Per the germline V gene, CDR1 is SGHAT and CDR2 is FQNNGV. The CDR3 extends over 16 amino acids. Losses at the gene ends were 1 base for V and 2 bases for J; bases not matched to a gene: 5. The authors' processing: Amplification of reference gene primers provided the estimated nucleated cell counts. Using immunoSEQ multiplex PCR, the repertoire was profiled, and TCRdb retains in-frame clones only, with some absent. Clone size and the V and J calls come from that table; the DNA yielded D and trimming. The sample carries around 250,000 clones, around 80% recorded once. The chain uses TRBV11-2 and TRBJ2-1; 7 nucleotides agree with TRBD1. The source of this sequence is a man in his forties with active or convalescent COVID-19. The material sequenced was peripheral blood. CDR3 sequence (DNA): TGTGCCAGCAGCTTAGGGCCGGGACAGACCTACAATGAGCAGTTCTTC. Its protein is CASSLGPGQTYNEQFF.